This TCR beta chain was observed in a study of blood T cell repertoires in COVID-19. The CDR3 is 22 residues long. Measured with immunoSEQ multiplex PCR; TCRdb has only the in-frame clones, and not every one. The repertoire consists of 150,000 to 200,000 clones, with roughly 91% occurring once and the leading ten covering under 6.5%. This TCR derives from a man aged 40-50 years with active or convalescent COVID-19. This chain connects TRBV21-1 to TRBJ2-1; TRBD1 was called by the table and not checked on the DNA. TRBV21-1 is tagged as a pseudogene. The sequenced material came from peripheral blood. CDR3 bases: TGTGCCAGCAGCAAAAGGACCTCACTGACAGGGACCGCTCTGAACCTTTGCAATGAGCAGTTCTTC. Amino acids: CASSKRTSLTGTALNLCNEQFF.